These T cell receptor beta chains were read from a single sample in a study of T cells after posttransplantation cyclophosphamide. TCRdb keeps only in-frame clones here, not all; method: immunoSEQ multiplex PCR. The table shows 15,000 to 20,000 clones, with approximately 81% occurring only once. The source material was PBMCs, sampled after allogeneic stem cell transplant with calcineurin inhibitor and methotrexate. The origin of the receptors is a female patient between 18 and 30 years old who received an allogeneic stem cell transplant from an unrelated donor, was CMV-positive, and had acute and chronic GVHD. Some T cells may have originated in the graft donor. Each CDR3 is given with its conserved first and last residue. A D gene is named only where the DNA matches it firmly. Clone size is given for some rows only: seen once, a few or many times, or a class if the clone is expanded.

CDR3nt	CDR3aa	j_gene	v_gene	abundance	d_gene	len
TGTGCCAGCAGGCCGGGTTTTGCCACTGAAGCTTTCTTT	CASRPGFATEAFF	TRBJ1-1	TRBV6-1	.	.	13
TGTGCCAGTAGCCAGCGGGAGAGGGTTAATGAGCAGTTCTTC	CASSQRERVNEQFF	TRBJ2-1	TRBV19	.	TRBD2	14
TGTGCCAGCAGCCCGGGACTAGCGGGAGTAGATACGCAGTATTTT	CASSPGLAGVDTQYF	TRBJ2-3	TRBV11-3	.	TRBD2	15
TGTGCCAGTGCCATCCAGGGTCCCTATGGCTACACCTTC	CASAIQGPYGYTF	TRBJ1-2	TRBV19	.	.	13
TGCAGCGTTGCGGGGGCTAGCGGGACTATGGATGAGCAGTTCTTC	CSVAGASGTMDEQFF	TRBJ2-1	TRBV29-1	once	TRBD2	15
TGTGCCTGGAGTCCCGGGACAGGGACCTACGAGCAGTACTTC	CAWSPGTGTYEQYF	TRBJ2-7	TRBV30	.	TRBD1	14
TGCAGCGTTGGAAGTTCGGCAGGTAGCACAGATACGCAGTATTTT	CSVGSSAGSTDTQYF	TRBJ2-3	TRBV29-1	.	.	15
TGTGCCAGCAGTGAAACCCCTCTTACAGGGGCAAATAATTCACCCCTCCACTTT	CASSETPLTGANNSPLHF	TRBJ1-6	TRBV6-1	.	TRBD1	18
TGTGCCAGTAGTATAGTACGGACTAGCGGATACAATGAGCAGTTCTTC	CASSIVRTSGYNEQFF	TRBJ2-1	TRBV19	.	TRBD2	16
TGTGCCAGTAGTATAGGGAGGGACGGCCCTTCTGAAGCTTTCTTT	CASSIGRDGPSEAFF	TRBJ1-1	TRBV19	.	.	15
TGTGCCAGCAGCCGTACCGGGACTAGCGTCTCCTACAATGAGCAGTTCTTC	CASSRTGTSVSYNEQFF	TRBJ2-1	TRBV7-9	.	TRBD2	17
TGCGCCAGCAGCTTGGGGGGACAGCAAAACATTCAGTACTTC	CASSLGGQQNIQYF	TRBJ2-4	TRBV5-1	.	TRBD1	14
TGTGCCAGTAGTTTACGACTCGGACAGGGAAGCAATCAGCCCCAGCATTTT	CASSLRLGQGSNQPQHF	TRBJ1-5	TRBV19	.	TRBD1	17
TGTGCCAGCCGCAGTCGGGGGGGCACTGAAGCTTTCTTT	CASRSRGGTEAFF	TRBJ1-1	TRBV5-6	.	.	13
TGTGCCAGCAGTCCAGGGCCAGAGGGAAACACCATATATTTT	CASSPGPEGNTIYF	TRBJ1-3	TRBV6-4	.	.	14
TGTGTCAGAAGCTACGCGGCGGCTAGCAATCAGCCCCAGCATTTT	CVRSYAAASNQPQHF	TRBJ1-5	TRBV7-5	.	.	15
TGTGCCAGCAGCTGGGGACTAGCGGGAAGGGAGACCCAGTACTTC	CASSWGLAGRETQYF	TRBJ2-5	TRBV7-2	.	TRBD2	15
TGTGCCAGCAGCGCTAGCGGGAGGGGCAATGAGCAGTTCTTC	CASSASGRGNEQFF	TRBJ2-1	TRBV7-2	.	TRBD2	14
TGTGCCTGGAGTTTCGGGACAGTTGGCTACACCTTC	CAWSFGTVGYTF	TRBJ1-2	TRBV30	.	TRBD1	12
TGTGCCAGCAGCTTGTCGGGGGGGGACCCCTATGGCTACACCTTC	CASSLSGGDPYGYTF	TRBJ1-2	TRBV5-6	once	.	15
TGTGCCAGCAGCTTCCGGGACACGTATCAGCCCCAGCATTTT	CASSFRDTYQPQHF	TRBJ1-5	TRBV5-5	.	.	14
TGTGCCAGCAGCGGGAGCCGACGGGGACAGGGACAGGATAAACTGTTTTTT	CASSGSRRGQGQDKLFF	TRBJ1-4	TRBV7-9	.	TRBD1	17
TGTGCCAGCAGCGGGACTAGCGGGGGCCGAAGCTCCTACGAGCAGTACTTC	CASSGTSGGRSSYEQYF	TRBJ2-7	TRBV28	.	TRBD2	17
TGCGCCAGCAGCCAAGCGCGGTCGAGTGGTGGAAACACCATATATTTT	CASSQARSSGGNTIYF	TRBJ1-3	TRBV4-1	few	.	16
TGCGCCAGCAGCCAAGATAAGGGGTACGAGCAGTACTTC	CASSQDKGYEQYF	TRBJ2-7	TRBV4-1	.	.	13
TGCGCCAGCAGCTTACAGGGTGCCTACGAGCAGTACTTC	CASSLQGAYEQYF	TRBJ2-7	TRBV5-1	once	.	13
TGCGCCAGCAGTGAGTCTGGGGGGGGGTTCGATGGCTACACCTTC	CASSESGGGFDGYTF	TRBJ1-2	TRBV10-1	.	.	15
TGTGCCAGCAGCTTCGGGGACAGGGGGCAGGAGACCCAGTACTTC	CASSFGDRGQETQYF	TRBJ2-5	TRBV5-5	.	TRBD1	15
TGTGCCAGCAGCTTATCGGCTAGCGGGAGCGCAGATACGCAGTATTTT	CASSLSASGSADTQYF	TRBJ2-3	TRBV7-9	.	TRBD2	16